A single sample gave rise to the 8 T cell receptor beta chains below, sequenced in a study of OX40 agonist ivuxolimab in advanced cancers. The assay was immunoSEQ multiplex PCR, and TCRdb's table has in-frame clones only and misses some. Found here are tens of thousands of clones, 75% to 90% of them singletons; the top ten hold roughly a third. Source: CD4+ or CD8+ T cells sorted from blood, taken in a trial of the OX40 agonist ivuxolimab. The receptor set was obtained from an adult with an advanced solid tumor such as melanoma, head and neck, liver or kidney cancer.

V and J are TRBV7-8 and TRBJ2-1; D gene ambiguous. In germline, CDR1 is SGHVS, CDR2 FQNEAQ. The CDR3 loop spans 13 amino acids. V lost 1 base to trimming and J lost 4 bases, with 5 bases between them. CDR3 protein: CASSLVVYNEQFF. The CDR3 nucleotides are TGTGCCAGCAGCTTAGTTGTATACAATGAGCAGTTCTTC.

The rearrangement uses TRBV4-2 and TRBJ2-7; TRBD2 aligns across 11 bases. This CDR3 contains 16 residues. Germline assignment: CDR1 LGHNA and CDR2 YNFKEQ. J lost 4 bases, V lost 0 bases, and 5 bases had no gene match. CDR3 sequence: CASSQDLLAGDYEQYF. The DNA for the CDR3 is TGTGCCAGCAGCCAAGACTTACTAGCGGGGGATTACGAGCAGTACTTC.

The genes are TRBV5-1 and TRBJ2-3; D gene unclear. The V end lost 1 base, the J end lost 2 bases, and 11 bases lay between the germline ends. The CDR3 runs 15 residues. From germline, CDR1 is SGHRS and CDR2 YFSETQ. The CDR3 DNA sequence: TGCGCCAGCAGCTTGTATGGCGGCTACACAGATACGCAGTATTTT. Its translation is CASSLYGGYTDTQYF.

DNA of the CDR3: TGTGCCAGCAGCCAAACCCGCGGGACAGGGGGATTTACCTTCTACGAGCAGTACTTC. It yields the protein CASSQTRGTGGFTFYEQYF. The V call is TRBV11-2, the J call TRBJ2-5; 11 positions agree with TRBD1. The J call may be wrong; the DNA end is better matched by TRBJ2-7. CDR1 and CDR2 (germline): SGHAT, FQNNGV. The CDR3 loop spans 19 amino acids.

The rearrangement links TRBV7-9 to TRBJ2-3; the match to TRBD1 covers 7 bases. Germline V gives CDR1 SEHNR, CDR2 FQNEAQ (reference sequence). V shed 4 bases, J shed 2 bases, and the junction held 9 bases outside the gene matches. The CDR3 sequence is 16 residues long. The chain's CDR3 is CASSSTGTENTDTQYF. In DNA form, the CDR3 reads TGTGCCAGCAGCTCAACCGGGACAGAAAACACAGATACGCAGTATTTT. Full variable domain (outside the CDR3, taken from reference TRBV7-9 and TRBJ2-3): DTGVSQNPRHKITKRGQNVTFRCDPISEHNRLYWYRQTLGQGPEFLTYFQNEAQLEKSRLLSDRFSAERPKGSFSTLEIQRTEQGDSAMYLCASSSTGTENTDTQYFGPGTRLTVL.

The rearrangement links TRBV28 to TRBJ1-4; TRBD1 might be the D (6 bases). Germline CDR1 MDHEN, CDR2 SYDVKM. Deletions cut 4 bases from V and 0 bases from J, with 9 bases between. The CDR3 runs 15 residues. The CDR3 spells CASSWTDPTNEKLFF. CDR3 bases: TGTGCCAGCAGTTGGACAGACCCAACTAATGAAAAACTGTTTTTT.

The CDR3 nucleotides read TGCGCCAGCAGCCAAGATCTTACTAGCGGGAGAAATGAGCAGTTCTTC. Protein: CASSQDLTSGRNEQFF. The chain employs TRBV4-1 and TRBJ2-1; the match to TRBD2 covers 11 bases. The CDR3 totals 16 residues. Germline V gene sequence: CDR1 MGHRA, CDR2 YSYEKL. The J segment lost 7 bases and the V segment lost 0 bases, leaving 5 bases of the junction unmatched.

This rearrangement joins TRBV29-1 to TRBJ2-6; possible D gene TRBD2, 5 bases. Trimming took 6 bases from V and 0 from J, leaving 12 bases between them. The CDR3 spans 15 residues. Germline CDR1 is SQVTM and CDR2 is ANQGSEA. DNA of the CDR3: TGCAGCGTGGAGGAAGCGAGCTCTGGGGCCAACGTCCTGACTTTC. Protein: CSVEEASSGANVLTF.